Shown below are 15 T cell receptor beta chains from a single sample sequenced in a study of T cells in Graves' hyperthyroidism and ophthalmopathy. Amplified TCR beta CDR3 regions derived from RNA transcripts. The study used the HTBI primer set for a first-round RT-PCR of the TCR CDR3. MiXCR, run by TCRdb on the multiplex PCR reads, gives a single entry per CDR3 protein. The sample has some 570,000 distinct CDR3 sequences, over 15% seen once. The specimen sequenced was blood. The receptors shown here come from a woman aged 18-30 years with Graves' ophthalmopathy.

The chain combines TRBV7-2 with TRBJ2-7; tentative D call: TRBD2 (6 bases). From germline, CDR1 is SGHTA and CDR2 FQGNSA. With 5 bases removed from V and 1 base from J, the gap between germline ends came to 12 bases. CDR3 length: 14 residues. CDR3 nucleotides: TGTGCCAGCAGCACCGAGGGAGGATCCTACGAGCAGTACTTC. This sequence encodes CASSTEGGSYEQYF.

A note on this clonotype: A much larger clone lies a single base off, so this may be a read error. The V and J genes are TRBV11-2 and TRBJ1-2, with a weak D call TRBD1 (6 bases). Looked up from germline, CDR1 is SGHAT and CDR2 is FQNNGV. Trimming stripped 5 bases from V and 4 bases from J, with 11 bases between. CDR3 length: 13 amino acids. Here the CDR3 DNA reads TGTGCCAGCAGCCTCCCAGGGGCCTATGGCTACACCTTC. Residues: CASSLPGAYGYTF.

This rearrangement joins TRBV20-1 to TRBJ1-1; D unclear. Germline V lookup: CDR1 DFQATT, CDR2 SNEGSKA (reference sequence). Trimming took 3 bases from V and 3 from J, leaving 8 bases between them. The CDR3 sequence is 12 residues long. The CDR3 region has the DNA TGCAGTGCTAGGCACGGCCACACTGAAGCTTTCTTT. It yields the protein CSARHGHTEAFF.

This clonotype has ten or more counts. The chain employs TRBV28 and TRBJ1-2; D may be TRBD1 (5 bases). Trimming took off 3 bases at V and 4 bases at J, with 9 bases between the two ends. The CDR3 contains 13 residues. Germline V gene sequence: CDR1 MDHEN, CDR2 SYDVKM. The DNA for the CDR3 is TGTGCCAGCAGTTTGGGGGTTCGCTATGGCTACACCTTC. Translated, it gives CASSLGVRYGYTF.

The table lists this clonotype with a few counts. The DNA for the CDR3 is TGCAGTGCTAGTGAGGGGGGCCTCTCTGGGGCCAACGTCCTGACTTTC. Amino acid sequence: CSASEGGLSGANVLTF. The J gene is TRBJ2-6, the V gene TRBV20-1, with D possibly called TRBD1 or TRBD2 (6 bases each). V lost 3 bases and J 0 bases, leaving 12 bases between the germline ends. Germline loops: CDR1 DFQATT, CDR2 SNEGSKA (reference sequence). The CDR3 length is 16 residues.

The chain recombines TRBV5-6 with TRBJ2-3; D is perhaps TRBD2 (6 bases). Looked up from germline, CDR1 is SGHDT and CDR2 is YYEEEE. Trimming stripped 1 base from V and 2 bases from J, with 14 bases between. The CDR3 has 16 amino acids. CDR3 sequence (DNA): TGTGCCAGCAGCTTGCCTGCGGGACTTCCCACAGATACGCAGTATTTT. Its translation: CASSLPAGLPTDTQYF.

This clonotype was seen many times. The V gene is TRBV18, the J gene TRBJ2-1; 11 nucleotides align to TRBD1. After removal of 3 bases from V and 8 bases from J, the junction contained 6 bases not matched to a gene. The CDR3 loop spans 15 amino acids. The V gene's germline CDR1 is KGHSH and CDR2 LQKENI. This CDR3 reads CASSPGQGAWDEQFF. As DNA, the CDR3 is TGTGCCAGCTCACCCGGACAGGGGGCGTGGGATGAGCAGTTCTTC.

This clonotype was counted only a few times. This chain uses TRBV18 with TRBJ1-6; 9 positions match TRBD1. Trimming removed 6 bases from V and 9 bases from J; junction bases left unmatched: 3. CDR3 size: 13 residues. CDR1 KGHSH and CDR2 LQKENI come from the germline V gene. The CDR3 sequence: CASSGDRASPLHF. CDR3 DNA sequence: TGTGCCAGCTCGGGGGACAGGGCTTCACCCCTCCACTTT.

This clonotype was recorded many times. The rearrangement links TRBV5-8 to TRBJ1-1; 10 bases match TRBD1. The junction had 8 bases not matched to a gene; V was cut back by 5 bases and J by 4 bases. The V gene's germline CDR1 is SGHTS and CDR2 YDEGEE. This CDR3 region has 15 residues. CDR3 sequence reads: CASSLGGQGSTEAFF. The CDR3 DNA reads TGTGCCAGCAGTTTAGGGGGACAGGGGAGCACTGAAGCTTTCTTT. The variable domain in full, with the rest retrieved from reference TRBV5-8 and TRBJ1-1, is EAGVTQSPTHLIKTRGQQATLRCSPISGHTSVYWYQQALGLGLQFLLWYDEGEERNRGNFPPRFSGRQFPNYSSELNVNALELEDSALYLCASSLGGQGSTEAFFGQGTRLTVV.

The chain recombines TRBV16 with TRBJ1-2; D is unclear. V lost 4 bases and J 5 bases, leaving 23 bases between the germline ends. This CDR3 contains 17 residues. From germline, CDR1 is KGHSY and CDR2 FQNENV. The chain's CDR3 is CASSPIRRAGLSYGYTF. The CDR3 nucleotides read TGTGCCAGCAGCCCCATTAGGCGGGCCGGTCTTTCATATGGCTACACCTTC.

The rearrangement uses TRBV20-1 and TRBJ1-2; D uncertain. The CDR3 totals 15 residues. Germline assignment: CDR1 DFQATT and CDR2 SNEGSKA (reference sequence). Deletions cut 0 bases from V and 3 bases from J, with 14 bases between. CDR3 in DNA: TGCAGTGCTAGAGATGATACGGTAACCTACTATGGCTACACCTTC. This sequence encodes CSARDDTVTYYGYTF.

This clonotype was counted ten times or more. The chain couples TRBV20-1 to TRBJ2-5; 12 bases are shared with TRBD2. With V trimmed by 1 base and J by 0 bases, 3 bases remained unmatched. The germline V gene has CDR1 DFQATT and CDR2 SNEGSKA (reference sequence). The CDR3 has 16 residues. The CDR3 nucleotides read TGCAGTGCTAGAGGACTAGCGGGGGACTACCAAGAGACCCAGTACTTC. It encodes CSARGLAGDYQETQYF.

This clonotype has more than one count but fewer than ten. The chain recombines TRBV7-3 with TRBJ2-1; TRBD2 aligns across 12 bases. The CDR3 sequence is 17 residues long. The V gene's germline CDR1 is SGHTA and CDR2 FQGTGA. The trim removed 4 bases at V and 0 bases at J, leaving 4 bases unmatched. For the CDR3, the DNA is TGTGCCAGCAGCTCCGCTAGCGGGAGGGCCTCCTACAATGAGCAGTTCTTC. This codes for CASSSASGRASYNEQFF.

The table lists this clonotype with many counts. CDR3 loop: CASSFTRGSNYGYTF. The CDR3 nucleotides read TGTGCCAGCAGCTTTACGAGGGGTTCTAACTATGGCTACACCTTC. The chain recombines TRBV7-2 with TRBJ1-2, with D possibly being TRBD1 (5 bases). The CDR3 spans 15 residues. Trimming removed 3 bases at V and 0 bases at J, with 11 bases between. The germline V gene has CDR1 SGHTA and CDR2 FQGNSA.

This clonotype was counted a few times. V is TRBV19 and J is TRBJ2-2; 11 nucleotides match TRBD2. The CDR3 extends over 14 amino acids. The germline gives CDR1 LNHDA, CDR2 SQIVND (reference sequence). V shed 4 bases, J shed 6 bases, and the junction held 1 base outside the gene matches. The CDR3 bases are TGTGCCAGTAGTAAACTAGCGGGGGCCGGGGAGCTGTTTTTT. Its protein product is CASSKLAGAGELFF.